One T cell receptor beta chain is described in this entry. The data derive from a study of control samples from healthy donors and cancer patients. The protocol was immunoSEQ multiplex PCR, while the TCRdb copy is restricted to in-frame clones and leaves out a portion. This sample has about 160,000 clones; roughly 94% occur once, and the top ten carry around 15%. Germline V CDR1 and CDR2: SNHLY, FYNNEI. The CDR3 totals 15 residues. Trimming took 7 bases from V and 6 from J, leaving 19 bases between them. Sample: PBMCs. V gene TRBV2 combines with J gene TRBJ1-5, with D unclear. The TCR was taken from a man aged 55 to 70 with colorectal cancer. The chain's CDR3 is CASTPQSPAGQPQHF. The CDR3 bases are TGTGCCAGCACCCCCCAGAGTCCGGCGGGTCAGCCCCAGCATTTT.